This T cell receptor (beta chain) stems from a study of T cell responses to AZD1222 COVID-19 vaccine. Study-level results: Sampling captured repertoires only after the peak T cell response. Reports indicate that nearly half of spike-specific TCRs are directed at unmutated variant regions.

A word on this clone: Its specificity is not known.

Assay used: immunoSEQ multiplex PCR; TCRdb lists only in-frame clones, some missing. The profile covers about 84,000 clones, with approximately 90% appearing a single time and approximately 10% taken by the ten largest. This clonotype was sampled from an adult who received the AZD1222 COVID-19 vaccine. The sequencing here drew on peripheral blood, taken 28 days after the second AZD1222 dose.

The CDR3: CASSRDVANTGELFF. The CDR3 coding sequence is TGTGCCAGCAGTAGGGACGTTGCGAACACCGGGGAGCTGTTTTTT. V gene TRBV6-2 or TRBV6-3 combines with J gene TRBJ2-2; either TRBD1 or TRBD2 may supply D (5 bases each). The CDR3 totals 15 residues. V shed 5 bases and J shed 0 bases, with 10 bases lying between them. The germline gives CDR1 MNHEY, CDR2 SVGEGT.